These T cell receptor beta chains were read from a single sample in a study of shared clonotypes between healthy human individuals. Sequencing was performed with immunoSEQ multiplex PCR; in TCRdb, only in-frame clones are kept and a portion is missing. This repertoire shows approximately 1.5 million clones, around 98.5% found once; its top ten account for approximately 0.4%. Material for sequencing was naive CD4+ T cells sorted from blood. The receptors here all came from a man younger than 40 in good health. Both conserved end residues are part of each CDR3. D genes are given only for firm matches. A clone size is listed for some rows: how often the clone was seen (once, few, many), or a class if it is expanded.

.,TRBJ2-1,.,TRBV5-1,CASSLVQLTFSYNEQFF,TGCGCCAGCAGCTTGGTACAGTTAACCTTTTCCTACAATGAGCAGTTCTTC
TRBD2,TRBJ2-7,.,TRBV7-2,CASSLVAGTSGYEQYF,TGTGCCAGCAGCTTAGTCGCCGGGACTAGCGGATACGAGCAGTACTTC
.,TRBJ2-4,.,TRBV7-9,CASSLVGGLAKNIQYF,TGTGCCAGCAGCTTAGTTGGGGGCCTAGCCAAAAACATTCAGTACTTC
.,TRBJ1-4,.,TRBV5-1,CASSLETDEKLFF,TGCGCCAGCAGCCTAGAGACGGATGAAAAACTGTTTTTT
.,TRBJ2-5,.,TRBV18,CASSNLADLEETQYF,TGTGCCAGCTCAAACCTAGCAGACCTCGAAGAGACCCAGTACTTC
.,TRBJ2-7,.,TRBV29-1,CSVEVAREQYF,TGCAGCGTTGAAGTGGCTCGCGAGCAGTACTTC
.,TRBJ2-2,.,TRBV21-1,CANITEYTGELFF,TGTGCCAACATAACAGAGTACACCGGGGAGCTGTTTTTT
.,TRBJ1-5,.,TRBV2,CASSETRGEGYHNQPQHF,TGTGCCAGCAGTGAAACCAGGGGAGAGGGATATCACAATCAGCCCCAGCATTTT
.,TRBJ2-3,.,TRBV5-1,CASSPLGGDDTQYF,TGCGCCAGCAGCCCCCTGGGCGGGGACGATACGCAGTATTTT
TRBD1,TRBJ1-1,.,TRBV5-4,CASSPTGGAFSNTEAFF,TGTGCCAGCAGCCCGACAGGGGGCGCTTTCTCGAACACTGAAGCTTTCTTT
.,TRBJ2-1,.,TRBV5-1,CASSSLKNNEQFF,TGCGCCAGCAGCTCCCTCAAAAACAATGAGCAGTTCTTC
TRBD1,TRBJ1-3,.,TRBV19,CASSTGTVAGNTIYF,TGTGCCAGTAGTACGGGGACAGTGGCTGGAAACACCATATATTTT
.,TRBJ2-7,.,TRBV5-4,CASSPGTLRGEQYF,TGTGCCAGCAGCCCGGGGACCCTCCGGGGGGAGCAGTACTTC
.,TRBJ2-7,.,TRBV6-1,CASNRGRSYEQYF,TGTGCCAGCAATAGGGGTCGGTCCTACGAGCAGTACTTC
TRBD2,TRBJ2-2,.,TRBV6-1,CASSEYPSGVNTGELFF,TGTGCCAGCAGTGAATACCCTAGCGGAGTAAACACCGGGGAGCTGTTTTTT
.,TRBJ1-2,.,TRBV7-9,CASSLTDYGYTF,TGTGCCAGCAGCTTAACGGACTATGGCTACACCTTC
TRBD1,TRBJ1-4,.,TRBV7-9,CASSPAGQGRANEKLFF,TGTGCCAGCAGCCCCGCGGGACAGGGTAGGGCGAACGAAAAACTGTTTTTT
TRBD2,TRBJ2-7,.,TRBV2,CASSEPGLAYEQYF,TGTGCCAGCAGCGAACCGGGACTAGCTTACGAGCAGTACTTC
.,TRBJ1-5,once,TRBV19,CASWEGDETVINQPQHF,TGTGCCAGTTGGGAAGGTGACGAAACAGTGATCAATCAGCCCCAGCATTTT
.,TRBJ2-5,.,TRBV9,CASSVDPKERGETQYF,TGTGCCAGCAGCGTAGACCCCAAGGAACGGGGAGAGACCCAGTACTTC